The source of this T cell receptor (beta chain) is a study of spatial heterogeneity in lung cancer (dated by TCRdb to about 2019). About the full investigation: The donors were fewer than 90 patients from the lung TRACERx cohort who had early-stage, untreated non-small cell lung cancer. In the raw uncorrected reads, each unique combination of TCR and UMI appeared more than ten times on average. At surgery, both alpha and beta chains were TCR-sequenced in 220 tumor regions, about 64 matched nontumor lung samples and just over 55 PBMC samples. Beta-chain transcripts were consistently detected in greater numbers than alpha-chain transcripts, which likely reflected higher beta-chain transcript abundance. TCR alpha and beta repertoires were quantitatively compared across multiple tumor regions, matched nontumor lung and blood in non-small cell lung cancer. TCR repertoire features were related to nonsynonymous mutation counts determined by whole-exome sequencing of tumor tissue. Follow-up PBMC samples were sequenced whenever available, with a median time to follow-up of 2 to 3 years after resection.

The time point label for this specimen denotes: blood at routine non-recurrence follow-up after resection. For TCR sequencing, whole RNA was extracted from tumor and nontumor lung tissue, or from cryopreserved PBMC samples, and no cell sorting was done. Only patients for whom sufficient RNA was available from at least two tumor regions were selected for TCR sequencing. This clonotype occurred a few times. Which antigen it targets is not known. No quality values exist for individual bases; no much larger clone is one base distant. Summary of the overall study and its limitations: Ubiquitous expanded tumor TCRs were detected in blood more often at tumor resection than at routine follow-up. Additional single-cell paired TCR alpha and beta sequencing was considered necessary to confirm, at a functional level, the hypothesis that regional TCRs recognize regional mutations. Only roughly 13 patients were included in the comparisons of baseline and follow-up blood repertoires.

Libraries were prepared through 5' RACE. Data came from a NextSeq 500. The TCR library protocol attached a unique molecular identifier to each TCR cDNA molecule to allow correction of PCR and sequencing errors. In the original analysis: Decombinator tools were used for TCR identification, UMI-based error correction and CDR3 extraction. TCRs above a frequency of 2 per 1,000, corresponding to the top 1% of the tumor frequency distribution, were defined as expanded. Renyi diversity was calculated using the R vegan package after each repertoire was subsampled 100 times to 5,000 TCRs. CDR3 similarity networks were built from amino acid triplet string-kernel similarity, with CDR3s being connected when pairwise similarity was above 0.82. TCRdb handled the public reads itself, with Q25 trimming in fastp and clone calling in MiXCR, and kept productive beta chains. Every entry covers one CDR3 protein and lists the most common genes and DNA from its rows. The V and J calls reflect TCRdb's pipeline rather than the authors' work. Here the sample has under 150,000 distinct CDR3 sequences; 12% occur a single time. The leading ten clones occupy about 15% of the sample.

As encoded in the germline V gene, CDR1 is MDHEN while CDR2 is SYDVKM. The V end loses 7 bases and the J end loses 2 bases, and a stretch of 16 bases separates them. Spanning cysteine to phenylalanine, the CDR3 consists of 15 amino acids. CDR3 DNA is the only sequence kept; it has 45 bases, read in frame from the first base. This TCR was recovered from a male donor with early-stage non-small cell lung cancer. This sample comprised PBMCs, obtained at follow-up. The rearrangement combines TRBV28 with TRBJ2-3; a weak D assignment points to TRBD1 (6 bases agree). This receptor has the CDR3 CASTPPRQVTDTQYF. The DNA reads as follows: TGTGCCAGCACCCCCCCCAGACAGGTCACAGATACGCAGTATTTT.